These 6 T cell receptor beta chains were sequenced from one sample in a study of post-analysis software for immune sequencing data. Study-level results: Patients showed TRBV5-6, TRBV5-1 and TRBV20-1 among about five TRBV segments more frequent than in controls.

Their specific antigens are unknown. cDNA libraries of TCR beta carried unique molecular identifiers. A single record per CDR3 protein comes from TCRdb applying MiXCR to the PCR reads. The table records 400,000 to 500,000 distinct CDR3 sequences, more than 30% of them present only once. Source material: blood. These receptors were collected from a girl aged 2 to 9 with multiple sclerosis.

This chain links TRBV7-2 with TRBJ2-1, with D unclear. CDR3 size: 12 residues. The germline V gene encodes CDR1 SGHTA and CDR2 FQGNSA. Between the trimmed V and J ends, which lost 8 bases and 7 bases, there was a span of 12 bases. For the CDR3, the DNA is TGTGCCAGCGGGCCCACACGGAATGAGCAGTTCTTC. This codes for CASGPTRNEQFF.

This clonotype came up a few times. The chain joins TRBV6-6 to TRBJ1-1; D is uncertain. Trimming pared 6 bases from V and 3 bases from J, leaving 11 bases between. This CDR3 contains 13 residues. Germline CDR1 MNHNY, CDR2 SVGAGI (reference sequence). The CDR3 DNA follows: TGTGCCAGCAGCTGGCGGTGGGACACTGAAGCTTTCTTT. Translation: CASSWRWDTEAFF.

In DNA, the CDR3 is TGCGCCAGCAGCCCGACACCGAGCCCCACAGATACGCAGTATTTT. Translating gives CASSPTPSPTDTQYF. The V and J genes are TRBV5-1 and TRBJ2-3, with D unclear. The V and J ends lost 4 bases and 2 bases respectively, with 14 bases between them. The CDR3 runs to 15 residues. Per germline, CDR1 SGHRS and CDR2 YFSETQ.

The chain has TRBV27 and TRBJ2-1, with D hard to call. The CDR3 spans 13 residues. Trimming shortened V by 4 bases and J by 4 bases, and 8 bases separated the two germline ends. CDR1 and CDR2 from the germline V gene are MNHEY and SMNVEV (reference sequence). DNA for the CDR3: TGTGCCAGCAGTTCTAACCCTTACAATGAGCAGTTCTTC. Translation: CASSSNPYNEQFF.

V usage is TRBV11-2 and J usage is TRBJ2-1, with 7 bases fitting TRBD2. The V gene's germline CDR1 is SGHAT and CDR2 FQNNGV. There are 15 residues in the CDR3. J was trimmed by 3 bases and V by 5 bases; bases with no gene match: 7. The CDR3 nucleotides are TGTGCCAGCAGCGCCTCGCCTAGCGGCTACAATGAGCAGTTCTTC. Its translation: CASSASPSGYNEQFF.

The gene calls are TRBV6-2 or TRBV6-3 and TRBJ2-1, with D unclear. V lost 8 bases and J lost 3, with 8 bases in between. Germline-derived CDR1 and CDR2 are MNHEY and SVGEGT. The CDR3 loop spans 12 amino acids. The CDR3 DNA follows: TGTGCCAGCCAACCGGACTACAATGAGCAGTTCTTC. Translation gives CASQPDYNEQFF.